These T cell receptor beta chains were read from a single sample in a study of response to subunit inactivated influenza vaccine. TCRdb used MiXCR to reprocess the RT-PCR reads, holding one entry per CDR3 protein. The sample contains 600,000 to 700,000 distinct CDR3 sequences, 13% to 15% of which appear only once. The specimen was PBMCs from blood, collected 14 days before vaccination. The source of these receptors is a man in his fifties who received an inactivated influenza vaccine. Both conserved end residues are part of each CDR3. Each record gives: CDR3 DNA, CDR3 protein, J gene, clone size, CDR3 length, V gene, D gene. D genes are given only for firm matches. A row's size may be missing; if present it is once, few, many or a size class.

CDR3 DNA: TGCAGTGCTAGGGATGGACAGGGGGCTCACACTGAAGCTTTCTTT
CDR3 protein: CSARDGQGAHTEAFF
J gene: TRBJ1-1
clone size: .
CDR3 length: 15
V gene: TRBV20-1
D gene: TRBD1

CDR3 DNA: TGCAGCGCTGGGGGGATGAACAATGAGCAGTTCTTC
CDR3 protein: CSAGGMNNEQFF
J gene: TRBJ2-1
clone size: .
CDR3 length: 12
V gene: TRBV29-1
D gene: .

CDR3 DNA: TGTGCCACCAGCGTCCGGGACGCGGCTTATTACGAGCAGTACTTC
CDR3 protein: CATSVRDAAYYEQYF
J gene: TRBJ2-7
clone size: .
CDR3 length: 15
V gene: TRBV15
D gene: .

CDR3 DNA: TGCAGTGCTAGATCCCTAGCGGGGATCCAAGAGACCCAGTACTTC
CDR3 protein: CSARSLAGIQETQYF
J gene: TRBJ2-5
clone size: .
CDR3 length: 15
V gene: TRBV20-1
D gene: TRBD2

CDR3 DNA: TGCGCCAGCAGTGAGACAGGGGGCGGCCGAACGGAGACCCAGTACTTC
CDR3 protein: CASSETGGGRTETQYF
J gene: TRBJ2-5
clone size: once
CDR3 length: 16
V gene: TRBV10-2
D gene: TRBD1

CDR3 DNA: TGTGCCGGTCCGAAGCGGGAGAAAGGATATGAGCAGTTCTTC
CDR3 protein: CAGPKREKGYEQFF
J gene: TRBJ2-1
clone size: .
CDR3 length: 14
V gene: TRBV25-1
D gene: TRBD2

CDR3 DNA: TGTGCCAGCAGCCTGATGCCGGGACCGATGAATGAGCAGTTCTTC
CDR3 protein: CASSLMPGPMNEQFF
J gene: TRBJ2-1
clone size: few
CDR3 length: 15
V gene: TRBV14
D gene: .

CDR3 DNA: TGTGCCAGCAGTTTGGGGACTAATGGCTACACCTTC
CDR3 protein: CASSLGTNGYTF
J gene: TRBJ1-2
clone size: few
CDR3 length: 12
V gene: TRBV12-3/TRBV12-4
D gene: .

CDR3 DNA: TGTGCCAGCTCTACAGGCACTAGCGGCAGCCGCTCTGCCAAAAACATTCAGTACTTC
CDR3 protein: CASSTGTSGSRSAKNIQYF
J gene: TRBJ2-4
clone size: .
CDR3 length: 19
V gene: TRBV11-2
D gene: TRBD2

CDR3 DNA: TGTGCCAGCAGTGAAATTGGGGGTGAGCAAGAGACCCAGTACTTC
CDR3 protein: CASSEIGGEQETQYF
J gene: TRBJ2-5
clone size: .
CDR3 length: 15
V gene: TRBV2
D gene: .

CDR3 DNA: TGCAGTGCAGCGCTCCGGGACTCCTACGAGCAGTACTTC
CDR3 protein: CSAALRDSYEQYF
J gene: TRBJ2-7
clone size: few
CDR3 length: 13
V gene: TRBV20-1
D gene: .

CDR3 DNA: TGTGCCAGCAGCTTAGTGCGGGGAAAACCCTACGAGCAGTACTTC
CDR3 protein: CASSLVRGKPYEQYF
J gene: TRBJ2-7
clone size: .
CDR3 length: 15
V gene: TRBV7-8
D gene: .

CDR3 DNA: TGTGCCAGCAGTTACCTAGGGGGAGGAAAAAATGAGCAGTTCTTC
CDR3 protein: CASSYLGGGKNEQFF
J gene: TRBJ2-1
clone size: few
CDR3 length: 15
V gene: TRBV6-5
D gene: .

CDR3 DNA: TGTGCCACCAGCAGAGATAATGACCTTGAAGCTTTCTTT
CDR3 protein: CATSRDNDLEAFF
J gene: TRBJ1-1
clone size: .
CDR3 length: 13
V gene: TRBV15
D gene: .

CDR3 DNA: TGTGCCACCAGTGATTTGGGGGGGGCAAGCACAGATACGCAGTATTTT
CDR3 protein: CATSDLGGASTDTQYF
J gene: TRBJ2-3
clone size: few
CDR3 length: 16
V gene: TRBV24-1
D gene: .

CDR3 DNA: TGTGCCAGCGGGGGACGGAACACTGAAGCTTTCTTT
CDR3 protein: CASGGRNTEAFF
J gene: TRBJ1-1
clone size: .
CDR3 length: 12
V gene: TRBV6-1
D gene: .

CDR3 DNA: TGTGCCAGCACTCCAGGGGGGGCCGGCACAGATACGCAGTATTTT
CDR3 protein: CASTPGGAGTDTQYF
J gene: TRBJ2-3
clone size: few
CDR3 length: 15
V gene: TRBV28
D gene: .

CDR3 DNA: TGTGCCAGCAGTGAAGGGCGGCTAGCGACCACAGATACGCAGTATTTT
CDR3 protein: CASSEGRLATTDTQYF
J gene: TRBJ2-3
clone size: few
CDR3 length: 16
V gene: TRBV2
D gene: .

CDR3 DNA: TGTGCCAGCAGCTTTAGCGGGGGGACGAACACCGGGGAGCTGTTTTTT
CDR3 protein: CASSFSGGTNTGELFF
J gene: TRBJ2-2
clone size: .
CDR3 length: 16
V gene: TRBV7-2
D gene: TRBD2

CDR3 DNA: TGTGCCAGCAGCTCCGGCATTACCACAGATACGCAGTATTTT
CDR3 protein: CASSSGITTDTQYF
J gene: TRBJ2-3
clone size: .
CDR3 length: 14
V gene: TRBV7-3
D gene: .

CDR3 DNA: TGTGCCAGCAGTGAATATATGGGACAGAAAAACATTCAGTACTTC
CDR3 protein: CASSEYMGQKNIQYF
J gene: TRBJ2-4
clone size: few
CDR3 length: 15
V gene: TRBV25-1
D gene: TRBD1

CDR3 DNA: TGTGCCACCAGTGATTCGGCCAGGGGAAATACGCAGTATTTT
CDR3 protein: CATSDSARGNTQYF
J gene: TRBJ2-3
clone size: .
CDR3 length: 14
V gene: TRBV24-1
D gene: .

CDR3 DNA: TGCGCCAGCAGCCATGGAGGGGCCGGCTATGGCTACACCTTC
CDR3 protein: CASSHGGAGYGYTF
J gene: TRBJ1-2
clone size: few
CDR3 length: 14
V gene: TRBV4-3
D gene: .

CDR3 DNA: TGTGCCAGCAGCCAGGAATGGTCCGGCAGATCCTACGAGCAGTACTTC
CDR3 protein: CASSQEWSGRSYEQYF
J gene: TRBJ2-7
clone size: few
CDR3 length: 16
V gene: TRBV3-1
D gene: .

CDR3 DNA: TGTGCCAGCAGTAACCGGGACAGGGTTATACCTAATTCACCCCTCCACTTT
CDR3 protein: CASSNRDRVIPNSPLHF
J gene: TRBJ1-6
clone size: .
CDR3 length: 17
V gene: TRBV28
D gene: TRBD1

CDR3 DNA: TGTGCCAGCACCCGAGACGGGAGAGGGGCCTACGAGCAGTACTTC
CDR3 protein: CASTRDGRGAYEQYF
J gene: TRBJ2-7
clone size: .
CDR3 length: 15
V gene: TRBV6-1
D gene: .

CDR3 DNA: TGTGCCAGCAGCCCCTCTCATTCCTTGGAGACCCAGTACTTC
CDR3 protein: CASSPSHSLETQYF
J gene: TRBJ2-5
clone size: .
CDR3 length: 14
V gene: TRBV5-4
D gene: .

CDR3 DNA: TGTGCCAGCGGGACAGGCAGCAATCAGCCCCAGCATTTT
CDR3 protein: CASGTGSNQPQHF
J gene: TRBJ1-5
clone size: .
CDR3 length: 13
V gene: TRBV6-1
D gene: TRBD1

CDR3 DNA: TGTGCCAGCAGCGTAGCGGGAGCTCTCCTGAATGAGCAGTTCTTC
CDR3 protein: CASSVAGALLNEQFF
J gene: TRBJ2-1
clone size: .
CDR3 length: 15
V gene: TRBV7-9
D gene: TRBD2

CDR3 DNA: TGTGCCAGTAGTATGTCCGGACTAGCGGCAAGTGAGCAGTTCTTC
CDR3 protein: CASSMSGLAASEQFF
J gene: TRBJ2-1
clone size: .
CDR3 length: 15
V gene: TRBV19
D gene: TRBD2

CDR3 DNA: TGCGCCAGCAGCCGTTCGGACACAGGCAATCAGCCCCAGCATTTT
CDR3 protein: CASSRSDTGNQPQHF
J gene: TRBJ1-5
clone size: .
CDR3 length: 15
V gene: TRBV4-1
D gene: .

CDR3 DNA: TGTGCCAGCAGCTCAGCCGGGACAGCGTATGGCTACACCTTC
CDR3 protein: CASSSAGTAYGYTF
J gene: TRBJ1-2
clone size: .
CDR3 length: 14
V gene: TRBV7-9
D gene: TRBD1